The 17 T cell receptor beta chains in this list originate from one sample, sequenced in a study of radiation and T cells in renal cell carcinoma. The time point was: baseline pretreatment blood. The treatment denotes: 15 Gy SBRT to primary tumor, nephrectomy 4 weeks later. TCRdb keeps only in-frame clones here, not all; method: immunoSEQ multiplex PCR. The sample has tens of thousands of clones, 82% seen once. The sample in question was blood, obtained from a patient whose treatment included radiotherapy and nephrectomy. These receptors all stem from a man in his fifties or sixties with renal cell carcinoma.

The chain uses TRBV7-2 and TRBJ1-2; TRBD1 is a possible D gene (6 bases). This CDR3 contains 15 residues. The V and J ends lost 2 bases and 7 bases respectively, with 17 bases between them. Germline CDR1 reads SGHTA; CDR2 reads FQGNSA. CDR3 amino acids: CASSLLEGRGRGYTF. Here the CDR3 DNA reads TGTGCCAGCAGCTTATTGGAGGGCAGGGGCCGTGGCTACACCTTC.

This chain joins TRBV7-9 and TRBJ1-1, with D possibly TRBD1 on 5 matching bases. Trimming removed 3 bases at V and 4 bases at J, with 12 bases between. This CDR3 region has 14 residues. The germline CDR1 and CDR2 sequences are SEHNR and FQNEAQ (reference sequence). The CDR3 DNA is TGTGCCAGCAGCTTCCTAGTGGGGGGCACTGAAGCTTTCTTT. It encodes CASSFLVGGTEAFF.

This clone was recorded a few times. J is TRBJ2-7 and V is TRBV11-2; D uncertain. The germline V and J ends were trimmed by 1 base and 13 bases, with 17 bases remaining between them. Germline V gene data show CDR1 as SGHAT and CDR2 as FQNNGV. The CDR3 contains 13 residues. CDR3 in DNA: TGTGCCAGCAGCTTAGTTTCCCAGGCCTTTACATACTTC. Its protein product is CASSLVSQAFTYF.

This chain's CDR3 is CASSINPVIAYEQYF. CDR3 in DNA: TGTGCCAGCAGCATAAATCCAGTTATTGCCTACGAGCAGTACTTC. The V gene is TRBV11-2, the J gene TRBJ2-7; D gene ambiguous. The V gene lost 5 bases and the J gene lost 2 bases, with 16 bases spanning the gap. CDR3 length: 15 residues. Germline assignment: CDR1 SGHAT and CDR2 FQNNGV.

A word on this clone: The same CDR3 also results from other DNA sequences found in this sample. This sequence joins TRBV6-1 and TRBJ2-7; tentative D call: TRBD2 (5 bases). Germline V gene lookup returns CDR1 MNHNS and CDR2 SASEGT. Trimming stripped 2 bases from V and 4 bases from J, with 6 bases between. The CDR3 spans 12 residues. The CDR3 DNA follows: TGTGCCAGCAGTGAATCGGGGTACGAGCAGTACTTC. It yields the protein CASSESGYEQYF.

The chain uses TRBV7-8 and TRBJ2-2, with D unresolved. Trimming stripped 0 bases from V and 1 base from J, with 9 bases between. Germline V gene data show CDR1 as SGHVS and CDR2 as FQNEAQ. This CDR3 is 16 amino acids long. Written as DNA, the CDR3 is TGTGCCAGCAGCTTAGCCCGTACTTTGAACACCGGGGAGCTGTTTTTT. Protein sequence: CASSLARTLNTGELFF. Full variable domain (remainder filled in from reference TRBV7-8 and TRBJ2-2): GAGVSQSPRYKVAKRGQDVALRCDPISGHVSLFWYQQALGQGPEFLTYFQNEAQLDKSGLPSDRFFAERPEGSVSTLKIQRTQQEDSAVYLCASSLARTLNTGELFFGEGSRLTVL.

The rearrangement joins TRBV6-5 to TRBJ1-3, with 7 bases aligning to TRBD1. The germline V gene has CDR1 MNHEY and CDR2 SVGAGI. The CDR3 totals 15 residues. J gave up 4 bases and V 0 bases, and 3 bases lay outside the gene matches. The CDR3 reads CASSYSSGQGNTIYF. CDR3 sequence (DNA): TGTGCCAGCAGTTACTCATCGGGACAGGGAAACACCATATATTTT.

The V and J genes are TRBV25-1 and TRBJ1-5; D remains ambiguous. The CDR3 is made up of 13 amino acids. V was shortened by 5 bases and J by 3 bases, with 8 bases between the two germline ends. Germline-derived CDR1 and CDR2 are MGHDK and SYGVNS. The CDR3 is CASSFKFNQPQHF. CDR3 DNA sequence: TGTGCCAGCAGTTTCAAATTCAATCAGCCCCAGCATTTT.

Comment on this clone: This sample includes further DNA sequences coding for the same CDR3. The chain carries TRBV25-1 and TRBJ1-3; no clear D gene. The V and J ends lost 4 bases and 4 bases respectively, with 8 bases between them. This CDR3 contains 13 residues. Germline V CDR1 and CDR2: MGHDK, SYGVNS. Here the CDR3 reads CASSVSSGNTIYF. The CDR3 DNA reads TGTGCCAGCAGTGTCTCCTCCGGAAACACCATATATTTT.

V usage is TRBV9 and J usage is TRBJ2-2, with unresolved D. Germline loops: CDR1 SGDLS, CDR2 YYNGEE. The V and J ends lost 0 bases and 4 bases respectively, with 7 bases between them. The CDR3 length is 14 residues. The CDR3 here is CASSVVPVTGELFF. CDR3 nucleotide sequence: TGTGCCAGCAGCGTAGTACCGGTCACCGGGGAGCTGTTTTTT.

This sequence joins TRBV7-9 and TRBJ1-3; D is ambiguous. The CDR3 covers 13 residues. V lost 1 base, J lost 0 bases, and 1 base lay in between. CDR1 and CDR2 from the germline V gene are SEHNR and FQNEAQ (reference sequence). CDR3 sequence: CASSLGSGNTIYF. The CDR3 region has the DNA TGTGCCAGCAGCTTAGGCTCTGGAAACACCATATATTTT.

This chain joins TRBV19 and TRBJ2-1; 16 bases line up with TRBD2. The V and J ends lost 3 bases and 0 bases, in that order; junction bases with no gene match: 5. Germline V gene data show CDR1 as LNHDA and CDR2 as SQIVND (reference sequence). This CDR3 spans 19 amino acids. CDR3 sequence (DNA): TGTGCCAGTAGTATGAAGGGACTAGCGGGAGGGAGCTCCTACAATGAGCAGTTCTTC. Its protein product is CASSMKGLAGGSSYNEQFF.

The CDR3 sequence is CASSGPRTGGAVRQPQHF. CDR3 sequence (DNA): TGTGCCAGCAGTGGGCCCCGGACAGGGGGCGCGGTGCGGCAGCCCCAGCATTTT. This chain links TRBV6-1 with TRBJ1-5; 11 positions agree with TRBD1. Germline CDR1 MNHNS, CDR2 SASEGT. The CDR3 spans 18 residues. The J segment lost 7 bases and the V segment lost 4 bases, leaving 15 bases of the junction unmatched.

The chain couples TRBV7-2 to TRBJ2-1; 8 bases agree with TRBD2. CDR3 length: 14 amino acids. V shed 5 bases, J shed 7 bases, and the junction held 7 bases outside the gene matches. Germline V gives CDR1 SGHTA, CDR2 FQGNSA. The CDR3 nucleotides read TGTGCCAGCAGCCCACAGCGGGAGATAAATGAGCAGTTCTTC. Translation gives CASSPQREINEQFF.

The rearrangement uses TRBV7-9 and TRBJ1-3; 7 nucleotides agree with TRBD1. This CDR3 spans 16 amino acids. Germline assignment: CDR1 SEHNR and CDR2 FQNEAQ (reference sequence). V was clipped by 5 bases and J by 0 bases; unmatched bases: 7. The CDR3 bases are TGTGCCAGCAGCCTCCAGGGACAGTTCTCTGGAAACACCATATATTTT. Translating gives CASSLQGQFSGNTIYF.

The chain recombines TRBV29-1 with TRBJ2-3; the D gene is possibly TRBD2 (7 bases). The CDR3 totals 12 residues. Germline V gene data show CDR1 as SQVTM and CDR2 as ANQGSEA. Trimming pared 7 bases from V and 4 bases from J, leaving 12 bases between. The CDR3 region has the DNA TGCAGCGGGGGGGAGGGGGCAGATACGCAGTATTTT. This codes for CSGGEGADTQYF.

This chain connects TRBV19 to TRBJ2-3; 16 bases are shared with TRBD2. Trimming cost V 7 bases and J 2 bases; bases outside gene matches: 12. CDR3 length equals 19 residues. The germline gives CDR1 LNHDA, CDR2 SQIVND (reference sequence). The CDR3: CASTPGLAGGSRFTDTQYF. The CDR3 coding sequence is TGTGCCAGTACCCCGGGACTAGCGGGAGGGTCCCGATTCACAGATACGCAGTATTTT.